A selection of T cell receptor beta chains follows, all from one sample in a study of prognosis after radiotherapy for stage I lung cancer. TCRdb itself ran the multiplex PCR reads through MiXCR, one entry per CDR3 protein. The table lists about 14,000 distinct CDR3 sequences, approximately 30% of them singletons. Material: PBMCs, obtained before or after stereotactic body radiation therapy (not recorded which). Every receptor here comes from a donor aged 50 or older with non-small cell lung cancer. Both conserved end residues are part of each CDR3. Fields, in order: J gene, V gene, clone size, D gene, CDR3 protein, CDR3 DNA. A D gene is named only where the DNA matches it firmly. The size of a clone is reported for some rows only, either as once, few or many, or as a class for expanded clones.

J: TRBJ2-1; V: TRBV9; size: -; D: -; CDR3: CASSGGITLSNEQFF; DNA: TGTGCCAGCAGCGGCGGGATTACCCTCTCCAATGAGCAGTTCTTC
J: TRBJ2-7; V: TRBV12-3/TRBV12-4; size: medium-sized; D: TRBD2; CDR3: CASSLSGRALLEQYF; DNA: TGTGCCAGCAGTTTGAGCGGGAGGGCCTTGCTCGAGCAGTACTTC
J: TRBJ1-4; V: TRBV20-1; size: many; D: -; CDR3: CSASFSGGKLFF; DNA: TGCAGTGCTAGTTTTTCGGGAGGAAAACTGTTTTTT
J: TRBJ2-5; V: TRBV18; size: many; D: -; CDR3: CASSGDQETQYF; DNA: TGTGCCAGCTCAGGGGACCAAGAGACCCAGTACTTC
J: TRBJ2-7; V: TRBV4-1; size: many; D: -; CDR3: CASSREWDTFSYEQYF; DNA: TGCGCCAGCAGCCGCGAATGGGACACCTTCTCCTACGAGCAGTACTTC
J: TRBJ2-7; V: TRBV5-4; size: -; D: TRBD2; CDR3: CASSLATSGGIYEQYF; DNA: TGTGCCAGCAGCTTGGCGACTAGCGGGGGGATCTACGAGCAGTACTTC
J: TRBJ1-2; V: TRBV20-1; size: medium-sized; D: -; CDR3: CSVGSMRVSGDGYTF; DNA: TGCAGTGTGGGCAGTATGAGGGTCAGCGGGGATGGCTACACCTTC
J: TRBJ2-7; V: TRBV6-1; size: -; D: TRBD1; CDR3: CASSNRDRAYQYF; DNA: TGTGCCAGCAGTAACCGGGACAGAGCGTACCAGTACTTC
J: TRBJ2-7; V: TRBV9; size: many; D: -; CDR3: CASSVRYEQYF; DNA: TGTGCCAGCAGCGTCCGCTACGAGCAGTACTTC
J: TRBJ2-7; V: TRBV12-3/TRBV12-4; size: medium-sized; D: -; CDR3: CASSLIEGYEQYF; DNA: TGTGCCAGCAGTTTAATCGAGGGCTACGAGCAGTACTTC
J: TRBJ1-1; V: TRBV28; size: -; D: -; CDR3: CASSPRTVEAFF; DNA: TGTGCCAGTAGTCCTCGGACAGTTGAAGCTTTCTTT
J: TRBJ2-6; V: TRBV6-5; size: many; D: -; CDR3: CASSYWGHGANVLTF; DNA: TGTGCCAGCAGTTACTGGGGCCACGGGGCCAACGTCCTGACTTTC
J: TRBJ1-5; V: TRBV19; size: many; D: TRBD1; CDR3: CASSITGTGGIQPQHF; DNA: TGTGCCAGTAGTATCACCGGGACAGGGGGCATCCAGCCCCAGCATTTT
J: TRBJ1-6; V: TRBV20-1; size: medium-sized; D: TRBD1; CDR3: CSARDGQVGSPLHF; DNA: TGCAGTGCTAGAGACGGACAGGTTGGTTCACCCCTCCACTTT
J: TRBJ2-1; V: TRBV3-1; size: many; D: TRBD2; CDR3: CASSQDHSGKVFF; DNA: TGTGCCAGCAGCCAAGATCATAGCGGGAAGGTGTTCTTC
J: TRBJ2-1; V: TRBV12-5; size: many; D: TRBD2; CDR3: CASGLQREGYNEQFF; DNA: TGTGCTAGTGGTCTCCAGCGGGAGGGATACAATGAGCAGTTCTTC
J: TRBJ1-1; V: TRBV18; size: many; D: -; CDR3: CASSRRGGSNTEAFF; DNA: TGTGCCAGCTCACGAAGGGGTGGGTCGAACACTGAAGCTTTCTTT
J: TRBJ2-5; V: TRBV28; size: many; D: -; CDR3: CASSLRGGQETQYF; DNA: TGTGCCAGCAGTTTACGTGGGGGACAAGAGACCCAGTACTTC